What follows are 21 T cell receptor beta chains derived from one specimen sequenced in a study of patients and donors after allogeneic stem cell transplantation. MiXCR, applied by TCRdb to the RT-PCR reads, yields one record per CDR3 protein. The repertoire includes some 960,000 distinct CDR3 sequences, roughly 18% of them detected once, and approximately 5.9% sits in the top ten. What was sequenced was blood, either unsorted or a sorted T cell fraction (not recorded which). These receptors came from a human donor who was either an allogeneic HSCT recipient or a stem cell or donor lymphocyte infusion donor (not recorded which). It is not recorded whose cells these are; they may come from a transplant donor.

This sequence joins TRBV20-1 and TRBJ2-3; TRBD2 matches 7 bases. V shed 3 bases, J shed 2 bases, and the junction held 8 bases outside the gene matches. CDR3 length: 15 amino acids. Looked up from germline, CDR1 is DFQATT and CDR2 is SNEGSKA (reference sequence). The CDR3 DNA is TGCAGTGCTAGTATGGGGGGGAGCACCACAGATACGCAGTATTTT. This encodes CSASMGGSTTDTQYF.

This clonotype appeared a few times. The V call is TRBV5-1, the J call TRBJ1-2; TRBD1 agrees at 7 bases. The CDR3 is 13 amino acids. CDR1 SGHRS and CDR2 YFSETQ come from the germline V gene. J gave up 6 bases and V 4 bases, and 6 bases lay outside the gene matches. This chain's CDR3 is CASSEQGSDGYTF. As DNA, the CDR3 is TGCGCCAGCAGCGAACAGGGGTCTGATGGCTACACCTTC.

This clonotype was seen a handful of times. The chain carries TRBV20-1 and TRBJ1-2; TRBD1 might be the D (6 bases). V dropped 0 bases and J dropped 3 bases, with 14 bases sitting between them. The CDR3 consists of 15 residues. The V gene's germline CDR1 is DFQATT and CDR2 SNEGSKA (reference sequence). The CDR3: CSARETGPGYYGYTF. The CDR3 coding sequence is TGCAGTGCTAGAGAGACAGGTCCAGGGTACTATGGCTACACCTTC.

This chain links TRBV12-3 or TRBV12-4 with TRBJ1-2; 10 bases are a match to TRBD1. The CDR3 sequence is 16 residues long. The V gene end was trimmed by 4 bases and the J gene end by 5 bases; junction bases not matched to a gene: 10. The CDR3 reads CASSSGTGDRVYGYTF. In DNA, the CDR3 is TGTGCCAGCAGTTCGGGGACAGGGGATAGGGTTTATGGCTACACCTTC.

At least ten counts were recorded for this clonotype. The chain links TRBV4-3 to TRBJ1-6, with D hard to call. Trimming removed 4 bases at V and 7 bases at J, with 17 bases between. This CDR3 contains 16 residues. The V gene's germline CDR1 is LGHNA and CDR2 YSLEER. The CDR3 DNA sequence: TGCGCCAGCAGCCCTGATCTCCGGGTCCTGAATTCACCCCTCCACTTT. Translated: CASSPDLRVLNSPLHF.

V gene TRBV20-1 combines with J gene TRBJ1-6, with D uncertain. The CDR3 spans 16 residues. Per germline, CDR1 DFQATT and CDR2 SNEGSKA (reference sequence). Trimming removed 4 bases at V and 0 bases at J, with 13 bases between. The CDR3 nucleotides read TGCAGTGCTACCAAGAGTTCGAGCTCCTATAATTCACCCCTCCACTTT. The encoded protein is CSATKSSSSYNSPLHF.

The gene calls are TRBV9 and TRBJ2-3; TRBD2 aligns across 11 bases. The germline gives CDR1 SGDLS, CDR2 YYNGEE. The CDR3 extends over 15 amino acids. V trimming: 2 bases; J trimming: 5 bases; junction bases outside the gene matches: 4. CDR3: CASSVSGRAIDTQYF. In DNA, the CDR3 is TGTGCCAGCAGCGTTAGCGGGAGGGCGATAGATACGCAGTATTTT.

J is TRBJ1-5 and V is TRBV19; 8 nucleotides match TRBD1. From germline, CDR1 is LNHDA and CDR2 SQIVND (reference sequence). The V gene end was trimmed by 3 bases and the J gene end by 5 bases; junction bases not matched to a gene: 9. CDR3 length: 16 residues. CDR3 in DNA: TGTGCCAGTAGTATCGTAGGACAGGGCAACGATCAGCCCCAGCATTTT. The encoded protein is CASSIVGQGNDQPQHF.

This clonotype was observed a few times. This chain links TRBV5-1 with TRBJ2-1, with 15 bases matching TRBD2. The CDR3 contains 14 residues. V lost 4 bases, J lost 15 bases, and 8 bases stayed unmatched. Germline V gives CDR1 SGHRS, CDR2 YFSETQ. Here the CDR3 DNA reads TGCGCCAGCAGCCCGGGACTAGCGGGGGGTCCCTCGTTCTTC. Translated: CASSPGLAGGPSFF.

The chain uses TRBV30 and TRBJ1-1; D not certain. Germline CDR1 reads GTSNPN; CDR2 reads SVGIG (reference sequence). V lost 0 bases and J 2 bases, leaving 7 bases between the germline ends. The CDR3 is 13 amino acids. For the CDR3, the DNA is TGTGCCTGGAGTGTACTGGCCAACACTGAAGCTTTCTTT. Protein sequence: CAWSVLANTEAFF.

This clonotype was detected ten times or more. The chain uses TRBV5-6 and TRBJ1-2; D not certain. Trimming shortened V by 4 bases and J by 3 bases, and 16 bases separated the two germline ends. Germline CDR1 SGHDT, CDR2 YYEEEE. This CDR3 is 15 amino acids long. For the CDR3, the DNA is TGTGCCAGCAGCCTGGGCCAGACCCCGGACTATGGCTACACCTTC. It specifies CASSLGQTPDYGYTF.

This clonotype was detected a few times. This rearrangement joins TRBV30 to TRBJ2-4, with D perhaps matching TRBD1 (6 bases). The ends were cut back, 6 bases at V and 4 bases at J, with 13 bases in the middle. This CDR3 region has 13 residues. CDR1 and CDR2 from the germline V gene are GTSNPN and SVGIG (reference sequence). CDR3 sequence: CACTLGTKNIQYF. CDR3 DNA sequence: TGTGCCTGCACCCTCGGGACAAAAAACATTCAGTACTTC. Filled out from reference TRBV30 and TRBJ2-4, the complete variable domain reads SQTIHQWPATLVQPVGSPLSLECTVEGTSNPNLYWYRQAAGRGLQLLFYSVGIGQISSEVPQNLSASRPQDRQFILSSKKLLLSDSGFYLCACTLGTKNIQYFGAGTRLSVL.

This clonotype appeared a few times. The V and J genes are TRBV12-5 and TRBJ1-1; D call uncertain. Trimming took 6 bases from V and 3 from J, leaving 11 bases between them. Germline lookup yields CDR1 LGHNT and CDR2 FRNRAP. The CDR3 sequence is 13 residues long. The CDR3 protein is CASGLDPDTEAFF. CDR3 coding DNA: TGTGCTAGTGGACTGGACCCGGACACTGAAGCTTTCTTT.

At least ten counts were recorded for this clonotype. J is TRBJ2-3 and V is TRBV10-3; no clear D gene. CDR3 length equals 12 residues. Per the germline V gene, CDR1 is ENHRY and CDR2 is SYGVKD. V lost 6 bases, J lost 3 bases, and 7 bases lay in between. The chain's CDR3 is CAISLTTDTQYF. In DNA, the CDR3 is TGTGCCATCAGCCTAACTACAGATACGCAGTATTTT.

Only a few counts were recorded for this clonotype. The chain links TRBV2 to TRBJ2-5, with 7 bases fitting TRBD2. After removal of 3 bases from V and 5 bases from J, the junction contained 6 bases not matched to a gene. This CDR3 has 14 residues. Germline lookup yields CDR1 SNHLY and CDR2 FYNNEI. CDR3 protein: CASSDGGSKETQYF. The DNA of the CDR3 is TGTGCCAGCAGTGATGGCGGGAGCAAGGAGACCCAGTACTTC.

This sequence joins TRBV20-1 and TRBJ2-7; D possibly uses TRBD1 or TRBD2 (6 bases each). Germline V lookup: CDR1 DFQATT, CDR2 SNEGSKA (reference sequence). V dropped 2 bases and J dropped 3 bases, with 14 bases sitting between them. There are 14 residues in the CDR3. The CDR3 sequence: CSARLVRGGYEQYF. The CDR3 DNA sequence: TGCAGTGCTAGACTAGTCAGGGGAGGCTACGAGCAGTACTTC.

This clonotype was recorded a few times. The chain carries TRBV4-1 and TRBJ2-7, with a possible D match to TRBD2 (6 bases). Per germline, CDR1 MGHRA and CDR2 YSYEKL. V shed 4 bases and J shed 3 bases, with 13 bases lying between them. This CDR3 has 14 residues. CDR3 in DNA: TGCGCCAGCAGCCTGGGACTCTATAACTACGAGCAGTACTTC. It translates to CASSLGLYNYEQYF.

The chain employs TRBV10-3 and TRBJ2-1, with 7 nucleotides matching TRBD1. Per the germline V gene, CDR1 is ENHRY and CDR2 is SYGVKD. CDR3 length: 13 residues. The V gene end was trimmed by 7 bases and the J gene end by 7 bases; junction bases not matched to a gene: 7. This CDR3 is CAITRQGTNEQFF. The CDR3 DNA follows: TGTGCCATCACACGACAGGGAACGAATGAGCAGTTCTTC.

The rearrangement joins TRBV16 to TRBJ1-1, with TRBD1 identical over 7 bases. The V segment lost 4 bases and the J segment 1 base; nucleotides outside the gene matches: 6. The CDR3 contains 15 residues. The germline CDR1 and CDR2 sequences are KGHSY and FQNENV. CDR3 nucleotides: TGTGCCAGCAGCCTTCGGACAGGACAGAACACTGAAGCTTTCTTT. Its translation: CASSLRTGQNTEAFF.

The J gene is TRBJ2-7, the V gene TRBV20-1; D is unresolved. The germline CDR1 and CDR2 sequences are DFQATT and SNEGSKA (reference sequence). Trimming stripped 2 bases from V and 0 bases from J, with 8 bases between. The CDR3 has 13 amino acids. The CDR3 sequence: CSARWHSSYEQYF. The CDR3 nucleotides read TGCAGTGCTAGATGGCACAGCTCCTACGAGCAGTACTTC.

This clonotype was observed a handful of times. This chain joins TRBV5-6 and TRBJ2-7, with 8 bases lining up with TRBD1. In germline, CDR1 is SGHDT, CDR2 YYEEEE. The V and J ends lost 0 bases and 0 bases, in that order; junction bases with no gene match: 5. CDR3 length equals 16 residues. CDR3 sequence reads: CASSLDLGQASYEQYF. CDR3 nucleotide sequence: TGTGCCAGCAGCTTGGATCTGGGACAGGCCTCCTACGAGCAGTACTTC.